These 20 T cell receptor beta chains were sequenced from one sample in a study of blood T cell repertoires in COVID-19. Clones were sequenced by immunoSEQ multiplex PCR, and TCRdb holds only the in-frame ones, with some missing. Of roughly 330,000 clones in the sample, around 84% were seen once. Sequencing used PBMCs or T cells enriched from blood (not recorded which). These receptors came from a young woman who had recovered from COVID-19.

The rearrangement joins TRBV6-5 to TRBJ1-2, with 7 bases identical to TRBD1. Germline V gives CDR1 MNHEY, CDR2 SVGAGI. This CDR3 region has 13 residues. V shed 11 bases, J shed 4 bases, and the junction held 10 bases outside the gene matches. For the CDR3, the DNA is TGTGCCGCAAGGCCTAGGGGGCTCTATGGCTACACCTTC. This encodes CAARPRGLYGYTF.

The chain has TRBV28 and TRBJ1-2; D unresolved. Trimming took off 7 bases at V and 4 bases at J, with 16 bases between the two ends. This CDR3 spans 14 amino acids. Germline V gene sequence: CDR1 MDHEN, CDR2 SYDVKM. The CDR3 loop is CASTLYAGPYGYTF. CDR3 nucleotide sequence: TGTGCCAGCACCCTATATGCGGGTCCCTATGGCTACACCTTC.

V is TRBV9 and J is TRBJ1-6; TRBD1 is a possible D gene (6 bases). Trimming left V 2 bases short and J 10 bases short, with 13 bases between. This CDR3 region has 14 residues. Germline lookup yields CDR1 SGDLS and CDR2 YYNGEE. CDR3 sequence reads: CASSVLGGQSPLHF. DNA of the CDR3: TGTGCCAGCAGCGTGCTCGGGGGGCAATCACCCCTCCACTTT.

The chain has TRBV29-1 and TRBJ1-2; 8 positions agree with TRBD1. The trim removed 6 bases at V and 6 bases at J, leaving 12 bases unmatched. Looked up from germline, CDR1 is SQVTM and CDR2 is ANQGSEA. The CDR3 runs to 14 residues. Here the CDR3 reads CSVDRDRPRDGYTF. The DNA for the CDR3 is TGCAGCGTCGACCGGGACAGGCCCAGGGATGGCTACACCTTC.

CDR3 in amino acids: CATRRTPDYEQYF. For the CDR3, the DNA is TGTGCCACCAGGCGGACACCAGACTACGAGCAGTACTTC. The chain combines TRBV15 with TRBJ2-7; the D gene is possibly TRBD1 (5 bases). From germline, CDR1 is LNHNV and CDR2 YYDKDF (reference sequence). The CDR3 is 13 residues long. V was pared by 6 bases and J by 3 bases, with 12 bases between.

Note on this clone: This CDR3 is also generated by other DNA sequences in the sample. V and J are TRBV5-8 and TRBJ1-3; D ambiguous. The CDR3 spans 15 residues. V lost 0 bases and J lost 2, with 9 bases in between. Per the germline V gene, CDR1 is SGHTS and CDR2 is YDEGEE. The CDR3 nucleotides read TGTGCCAGCAGCTTGGCAGGTGGTACTGGAAACACCATATATTTT. It codes for CASSLAGGTGNTIYF.

The chain uses TRBV5-6 and TRBJ2-7; TRBD1 is a possible D gene (5 bases). Germline-derived CDR1 and CDR2 are SGHDT and YYEEEE. The germline V and J ends were trimmed by 5 bases and 3 bases, with 15 bases remaining between them. The CDR3 runs 14 residues. CDR3 loop: CASRVLGRDYEQYF. CDR3 nucleotide sequence: TGTGCCAGCAGGGTACTCGGCAGGGACTACGAGCAGTACTTC. The full variable domain, with the rest looked up from reference TRBV5-6 and TRBJ2-7, is DAGVTQSPTHLIKTRGQQVTLRCSPKSGHDTVSWYQQALGQGPQFIFQYYEEEERQRGNFPDRFSGHQFPNYSSELNVNALLLGDSALYLCASRVLGRDYEQYFGPGTRLTVT.

The V and J genes are TRBV7-8 and TRBJ2-7; unclear D gene. CDR1 is SGHVS, CDR2 FQNEAQ, per germline. The CDR3 is 12 amino acids. V was cut by 8 bases and J by 5 bases, with 13 bases left in between. The CDR3: CASSPRGDEQYF. DNA for the CDR3: TGTGCCAGCTCCCCTAGAGGAGACGAGCAGTACTTC. The entire variable domain, with the rest obtained from reference TRBV7-8 and TRBJ2-7, is as follows: GAGVSQSPRYKVAKRGQDVALRCDPISGHVSLFWYQQALGQGPEFLTYFQNEAQLDKSGLPSDRFFAERPEGSVSTLKIQRTQQEDSAVYLCASSPRGDEQYFGPGTRLTVT.

The J gene is TRBJ1-5, the V gene TRBV6-5, with D possibly TRBD1 on 5 matching bases. Germline V gives CDR1 MNHEY, CDR2 SVGAGI. With 5 bases removed from V and 11 bases from J, the gap between germline ends came to 13 bases. This CDR3 region has 12 residues. The CDR3 DNA reads TGTGCCAGCAGTCGGCCCCCAGGGACCCAGCATTTT. Translated: CASSRPPGTQHF.

The chain links TRBV10-3 to TRBJ1-5; D gene unclear. The CDR3 loop spans 14 amino acids. Trimming took off 6 bases at V and 2 bases at J, with 11 bases between the two ends. Germline CDR1 reads ENHRY; CDR2 reads SYGVKD. CDR3 sequence reads: CAISADPGNQPQHF. Here the CDR3 DNA reads TGTGCCATCAGCGCGGATCCAGGCAATCAGCCCCAGCATTTT.

The chain combines TRBV27 with TRBJ2-5, with TRBD1 matching over 11 bases. This CDR3 contains 17 residues. Germline assignment: CDR1 MNHEY and CDR2 SMNVEV (reference sequence). J gave up 3 bases and V 7 bases, and 13 bases lay outside the gene matches. CDR3 amino acids: CASKRYPRDRGEETQYF. The CDR3 DNA sequence: TGTGCCAGCAAACGCTATCCCAGGGACAGGGGGGAAGAGACCCAGTACTTC.

This sequence joins TRBV13 and TRBJ2-3, with D perhaps TRBD2 (6 bases). With 3 bases removed from V and 2 bases from J, the gap between germline ends came to 15 bases. Germline CDR1 PRHDT, CDR2 FYEKMQ (reference sequence). This CDR3 is 16 amino acids long. CDR3 loop: CASSLSLAEYTDTQYF. The CDR3, as DNA: TGTGCCAGCAGCTTGTCTTTAGCGGAATACACAGATACGCAGTATTTT.

This clone was recorded once. V and J are TRBV12-3 or TRBV12-4 and TRBJ2-5, with TRBD1 matching over 7 bases. The CDR3 length is 13 residues. The junction had 4 bases not matched to a gene; V was cut back by 6 bases and J by 3 bases. CDR3 region: CASSFGTEETQYF. The CDR3 DNA follows: TGTGCCAGCAGCTTCGGGACAGAAGAGACCCAGTACTTC.

The chain has TRBV6-1 and TRBJ1-2; 11 nucleotides align to TRBD1. The length of the CDR3 is 17 residues. V gave up 2 bases and J gave up 5 bases; unmatched junction bases: 10. Germline V gene lookup returns CDR1 MNHNS and CDR2 SASEGT. The DNA of the CDR3 is TGTGCCAGCAGTGAATGGAGGACAGGGGGCGCTCCGTATGGCTACACCTTC. As protein: CASSEWRTGGAPYGYTF.

The chain has TRBV10-3 and TRBJ1-6, with 7 bases that match TRBD1. From germline, CDR1 is ENHRY and CDR2 SYGVKD. The trim removed 9 bases at V and 5 bases at J, leaving 4 bases unmatched. The CDR3 length is 13 residues. The CDR3 DNA sequence: TGTGCCATTACCGGGACAGATAATTCACCCCTCCACTTT. Amino acid sequence: CAITGTDNSPLHF.

The chain uses TRBV25-1 and TRBJ2-5; 7 nucleotides match TRBD2. This CDR3 region has 15 residues. V shed 5 bases and J 1 base; nucleotides not matched to a gene: 7. Germline V gene sequence: CDR1 MGHDK, CDR2 SYGVNS. CDR3 sequence reads: CASSSASGLQETQYF. The DNA for the CDR3 is TGTGCCAGCAGTTCGGCTAGCGGCCTCCAAGAGACCCAGTACTTC.

J is TRBJ1-2 and V is TRBV30; D ambiguous. The germline gives CDR1 GTSNPN, CDR2 SVGIG (reference sequence). The CDR3 length is 14 residues. Trimming took 1 base from V and 3 from J, leaving 12 bases between them. In DNA form, the CDR3 reads TGTGCCTGGAGTGGTAAAGGGAGTGACTATGGCTACACCTTC. Protein sequence: CAWSGKGSDYGYTF.

This chain joins TRBV29-1 and TRBJ2-7, with TRBD1 identical over 8 bases. Trimming cost V 2 bases and J 5 bases; bases outside gene matches: 5. CDR3 length equals 13 residues. Looked up from germline, CDR1 is SQVTM and CDR2 is ANQGSEA. CDR3 residues: CSVERQGAHEQYF. CDR3 bases: TGCAGCGTTGAAAGGCAGGGGGCCCACGAGCAGTACTTC.

This chain uses TRBV11-3 with TRBJ1-4; unclear D gene. Germline values: CDR1 SGHNT, CDR2 YENEEA. Trimming took 0 bases from V and 0 from J, leaving 23 bases between them. The CDR3 covers 21 residues. CDR3 loop: CASSLESGGVGPLATNEKLFF. Here the CDR3 DNA reads TGTGCCAGCAGCTTAGAGAGTGGCGGGGTTGGACCCCTTGCAACTAATGAAAAACTGTTTTTT.

The chain combines TRBV30 with TRBJ2-2; 7 bases agree with TRBD2. V lost 4 bases, J lost 4 bases, and 6 bases stayed unmatched. Germline V CDR1 and CDR2: GTSNPN, SVGIG (reference sequence). This CDR3 comprises 14 residues. CDR3 sequence: CAWKRGWGTGELFF. The CDR3 coding sequence is TGTGCCTGGAAGCGGGGCTGGGGCACCGGGGAGCTGTTTTTT.